The 32 T cell receptor beta chains given below trace back to one sample, sequenced in a study of sequential checkpoint blockade in melanoma. Assay: immunoSEQ multiplex PCR; the TCRdb copy retains only in-frame clones and omits some. The sample comprises 20,000 or so clones, 73% of which are singletons, and about a fifth rests with the top ten. The treatment: randomized to nivolumab then ipilimumab (arm A) or the reverse (arm B). Source: CD8+ T cells sorted from blood (inferred from file names), taken from a patient given nivolumab and ipilimumab in sequence. These receptors originate from a human donor with melanoma.

The gene calls are TRBV27 and TRBJ1-2; maybe TRBD1 (6 bases). Deletions cut 3 bases from V and 3 bases from J, with 11 bases between. Germline CDR1 is MNHEY and CDR2 is SMNVEV (reference sequence). This CDR3 has 14 residues. CDR3 nucleotides: TGTGCCAGCAGTTTGTTACAGGGAGACTATGGCTACACCTTC. Encoded protein: CASSLLQGDYGYTF.

The chain has TRBV5-6 and TRBJ2-7; 7 bases agree with TRBD1. The germline V gene has CDR1 SGHDT and CDR2 YYEEEE. The CDR3 loop spans 13 amino acids. V shed 4 bases, J shed 5 bases, and the junction held 6 bases outside the gene matches. This chain's CDR3 is CASSRQGGHEQYF. CDR3 in DNA: TGTGCCAGCAGCCGACAGGGCGGCCACGAGCAGTACTTC.

This clone has a single count. V is TRBV4-1 and J is TRBJ1-4, with D uncertain. There are 15 residues in the CDR3. Germline lookup yields CDR1 MGHRA and CDR2 YSYEKL. Trimming cost V 4 bases and J 5 bases, with 14 bases left between them. In DNA form, the CDR3 reads TGCGCCAGCAGCCCCCTTCATAACCTAAATGAAAAACTGTTTTTT. Translating it yields CASSPLHNLNEKLFF.

CDR3 coding DNA: TGTGCCAGCAGGGGACTCGCGCTAGATACGCAGTATTTT. It encodes CASRGLALDTQYF. The chain uses TRBV11-2 and TRBJ2-3; possible D gene TRBD2, 6 bases. The CDR3 extends over 13 amino acids. Deletions cut 6 bases from V and 5 bases from J, with 12 bases between. CDR1 is SGHAT, CDR2 FQNNGV, per germline.

The chain has TRBV29-1 and TRBJ2-7; a weak D match, TRBD2 (6 bases). Germline V lookup: CDR1 SQVTM, CDR2 ANQGSEA. Trimming took off 6 bases at V and 7 bases at J, with 19 bases between the two ends. CDR3 length: 13 amino acids. The CDR3 nucleotides read TGCAGCGTAGACCGGGGGATCCGAGGGGAGCAGTACTTC. Protein product: CSVDRGIRGEQYF.

The chain recombines TRBV5-4 with TRBJ2-5; D remains ambiguous. The J call may be faulty, since TRBJ2-7 better matches the DNA end. Germline CDR1 is SGHNT and CDR2 is YYREEE (reference sequence). This CDR3 has 12 residues. CDR3 sequence reads: CASSFLGYEQYF. CDR3 coding DNA: TGTGCCAGCAGCTTTCTAGGTTACGAGCAGTACTTC.

Only one count was recorded for this clone. DNA of the CDR3: TGCGCCAGCAGCGCGGGTGGAGGGAGCGGCAATGAGCAGTTCTTC. Its protein is CASSAGGGSGNEQFF. The chain joins TRBV4-3 to TRBJ2-1; D is possibly TRBD2 (6 bases). This CDR3 has 15 residues. CDR1 is LGHNA, CDR2 YSLEER, per germline. The V and J ends lost 5 bases and 6 bases respectively, with 17 bases between them.

This clone was recorded once. The chain links TRBV7-9 to TRBJ2-3, with D tentatively TRBD2 (5 bases). Trimming pared 1 base from V and 1 base from J, leaving 6 bases between. Per the germline V gene, CDR1 is SEHNR and CDR2 is FQNEAQ (reference sequence). The CDR3 contains 14 residues. This CDR3 is CASSLGGRTDTQYF. The CDR3 DNA reads as TGTGCCAGCAGCTTAGGAGGGCGCACAGATACGCAGTATTTT.

CDR3 DNA sequence: TGTGCCAGCAGCGATGGGGCTTCAATGAAAAAACTGTTTTTT. Translation gives CASSDGASMKKLFF. V gene TRBV9 combines with J gene TRBJ1-4; TRBD1 is a possible D gene (5 bases). The CDR3 extends over 14 amino acids. Germline lookup yields CDR1 SGDLS and CDR2 YYNGEE. Trimming stripped 3 bases from V and 9 bases from J, with 15 bases between.

The J gene is TRBJ2-1, the V gene TRBV4-3; weak D call: TRBD2 (6 bases). Germline V gene data show CDR1 as LGHNA and CDR2 as YSLEER. V lost 2 bases and J 6 bases, leaving 17 bases between the germline ends. There are 16 residues in the CDR3. CDR3 coding DNA: TGCGCCAGCAGCCAATTGGCGGGACGAAACCTCAATGAGCAGTTCTTC. Translated, it gives CASSQLAGRNLNEQFF.

This clone was seen only a few times. The chain carries TRBV19 and TRBJ2-2; D is uncertain. This CDR3 is 13 amino acids long. Between the trimmed V and J ends, which lost 1 base and 6 bases, there was a span of 6 bases. The germline gives CDR1 LNHDA, CDR2 SQIVND (reference sequence). The CDR3 reads CASSIVSAGELFF. The CDR3 DNA reads as TGTGCCAGTAGTATAGTTTCTGCCGGGGAGCTGTTTTTT.

The chain uses TRBV9 and TRBJ2-2, with no clear D. V was cut by 0 bases and J by 0 bases, with 18 bases left in between. CDR1 is SGDLS, CDR2 YYNGEE, per germline. This CDR3 comprises 19 residues. CDR3 amino acids: CASSVESFVRLANTGELFF. The CDR3 DNA follows: TGTGCCAGCAGCGTAGAGTCGTTTGTTCGACTGGCGAACACCGGGGAGCTGTTTTTT.

The chain combines TRBV7-9 with TRBJ2-5; 16 bases match TRBD2. This CDR3 region has 17 residues. J gave up 3 bases and V 10 bases, and 11 bases lay outside the gene matches. CDR1 is SEHNR, CDR2 FQNEAQ, per germline (reference sequence). In DNA, the CDR3 is TGTGCCACGCAACCGGGACTAGCGGGAGGGCAGAAAGAGACCCAGTACTTC. The encoded protein is CATQPGLAGGQKETQYF.

This clone came up once. This chain joins TRBV4-2 and TRBJ2-1, with 8 positions matching TRBD2. CDR1 is LGHNA, CDR2 YNFKEQ, per germline. Trimming at V came to 0 bases and at J to 3 bases, leaving 4 bases not matched to a gene. The CDR3 runs 16 residues. The CDR3 DNA sequence: TGTGCCAGCAGCCAAGACTTGGCGGGAGGCTACAATGAGCAGTTCTTC. Translating gives CASSQDLAGGYNEQFF.

The genes are TRBV5-5 and TRBJ2-1, with no clear D. Germline CDR1 SGHKS, CDR2 YYEKEE (reference sequence). This CDR3 spans 13 amino acids. The V end lost 0 bases, the J end lost 6 bases, and 7 bases lay between the germline ends. CDR3 DNA: TGTGCCAGCAGCTTGGGGCGGCTCAATGAGCAGTTCTTC. It is translated as CASSLGRLNEQFF.

This clone was detected only once. This chain joins TRBV9 and TRBJ2-7, with 9 nucleotides matching TRBD1. Germline CDR1 and CDR2: SGDLS and YYNGEE. CDR3 length equals 17 residues. Germline trimming cut 0 bases from V and 0 bases from J; bases unmatched to any gene: 7. Here the CDR3 DNA reads TGTGCCAGCAGCGTAGGGGGCCCGGACAGGGGCTCCTACGAGCAGTACTTC. This translates into CASSVGGPDRGSYEQYF.

V is TRBV6-5 and J is TRBJ1-2; TRBD1 matches 8 bases. Germline lookup yields CDR1 MNHEY and CDR2 SVGAGI. V shed 0 bases, J shed 7 bases, and the junction held 1 base outside the gene matches. This CDR3 has 13 residues. CDR3 DNA sequence: TGTGCCAGCAGTTACTCGACAGGGGCTGGCTACACCTTC. Amino acid sequence: CASSYSTGAGYTF.

J is TRBJ1-2 and V is TRBV5-1; D gene ambiguous. Germline CDR1 is SGHRS and CDR2 is YFSETQ. There are 15 residues in the CDR3. V lost 5 bases, J lost 4 bases, and 18 bases lay in between. CDR3 region: CASRVDGSAGYGYTF. The CDR3, as DNA: TGCGCCAGCAGGGTGGATGGCTCAGCGGGCTATGGCTACACCTTC. Drawing the rest from reference TRBV5-1 and TRBJ1-2, the complete variable domain is KAGVTQTPRYLIKTRGQQVTLSCSPISGHRSVSWYQQTPGQGLQFLFEYFSETQRNKGNFPGRFSGRQFSNSRSEMNVSTLELGDSALYLCASRVDGSAGYGYTFGSGTRLTVV.

This clone has a handful of counts. Other DNA sequences in this sample translate to the same CDR3. The chain combines TRBV11-2 with TRBJ2-2; a possible D gene is TRBD2 (6 bases). Germline V gene sequence: CDR1 SGHAT, CDR2 FQNNGV. The V end was cut by 5 bases, the J end by 2 bases, with 9 bases between. The CDR3 has 14 amino acids. CDR3 loop: CASSRRGNTGELFF. Here the CDR3 DNA reads TGTGCCAGCAGCCGGAGGGGAAACACCGGGGAGCTGTTTTTT.

The V gene is TRBV27, the J gene TRBJ2-1; 8 nucleotides agree with TRBD1. Germline trimming cut 5 bases from V and 9 bases from J; bases unmatched to any gene: 15. This CDR3 is 16 amino acids long. Per the germline V gene, CDR1 is MNHEY and CDR2 is SMNVEV (reference sequence). The CDR3 nucleotides are TGTGCCAGCAGTCCACTCCGGGACAGGTTTACAGTTGAGCAGTTCTTC. Translation: CASSPLRDRFTVEQFF.

The J gene is TRBJ1-1, the V gene TRBV5-1; no clear D gene. CDR3 length: 15 amino acids. Germline V gene data show CDR1 as SGHRS and CDR2 as YFSETQ. Deletions cut 0 bases from V and 5 bases from J, with 14 bases between. The CDR3 sequence: CASSLVPTGNTEAFF. CDR3 DNA: TGCGCCAGCAGCTTGGTCCCTACGGGTAATACTGAAGCTTTCTTT.

The genes are TRBV27 and TRBJ2-7, with a possible D match to TRBD2 (7 bases). The CDR3 spans 17 residues. V was trimmed by 3 bases and J by 6 bases, leaving 24 bases between them. CDR1 and CDR2 (germline): MNHEY, SMNVEV (reference sequence). This CDR3 reads CASSFPLGGAWRSEQYF. The CDR3 DNA follows: TGTGCCAGCAGTTTTCCCCTGGGGGGGGCTTGGAGAAGCGAGCAGTACTTC.

Here the CDR3 reads CAWSVGSGYGYTF. The DNA for the CDR3 is TGTGCCTGGAGTGTAGGGAGTGGCTATGGCTACACCTTC. V gene TRBV30 combines with J gene TRBJ1-2; no clear D. V was trimmed by 0 bases and J by 4 bases, leaving 9 bases between them. CDR1 is GTSNPN, CDR2 SVGIG, per germline (reference sequence). The CDR3 loop spans 13 amino acids.

In DNA form, the CDR3 reads TGCGCCAGCGCAATTGGGGACAGACTCACTACGACCTACGAGCAGTACTTC. It codes for CASAIGDRLTTTYEQYF. The J gene is TRBJ2-7, the V gene TRBV5-1, with 7 nucleotides matching TRBD1. CDR1 and CDR2 (germline): SGHRS, YFSETQ. V lost 7 bases, J lost 2 bases, and 18 bases stayed unmatched. The length of the CDR3 is 17 residues.

This clone was seen a few times. The chain uses TRBV7-2 and TRBJ1-2; TRBD1 might be the D (5 bases). The length of the CDR3 is 15 residues. Trimming removed 5 bases at V and 4 bases at J, with 17 bases between. Germline CDR1 and CDR2: SGHTA and FQGNSA. The CDR3 region has the DNA TGTGCCAGCAGCCCGACAGCCGGGTCCCTCTATGGCTACACCTTC. This sequence encodes CASSPTAGSLYGYTF.

A few counts support this clone. The junction departs from germline at one end; a sequencing error may be responsible. The rearrangement joins TRBV7-2 to TRBJ1-1; D is undetermined. The CDR3 covers 16 residues. Germline lookup yields CDR1 SGHTA and CDR2 FQGNSA. CDR3 sequence reads: CASSVAGVGMNTEAFF. CDR3 nucleotide sequence: TGTGCCAGCAGCGTAGCCGGGGTGGGAATGAACACTGAAGCTTTCTTT. The full variable domain, its missing parts supplied by reference TRBV7-2 and TRBJ1-1, is GAGVSQSPSNKVTEKGKDVELRCDPISGHTALYWYRQSLGQGLEFLIYFQGNSAPDKSGLPSDRFSAERTGGSVSTLTIQRTQQEDSAVYLCASSVAGVGMNTEAFFGQGTRLTVV.

A note on this clone: Other nucleotide sequences in the sample specify the same CDR3. The chain recombines TRBV9 with TRBJ2-3; 9 bases are a match to TRBD2. From germline, CDR1 is SGDLS and CDR2 YYNGEE. Trimming cost V 0 bases and J 2 bases; bases outside gene matches: 1. This CDR3 spans 15 amino acids. Here the CDR3 DNA reads TGTGCCAGCAGCGTAGGACTAGCGGCCACAGATACGCAGTATTTT. It codes for CASSVGLAATDTQYF.

This clone was seen only a few times. V is TRBV4-3 and J is TRBJ2-1; weak D call: TRBD2 (6 bases). Trimming removed 5 bases from V and 3 bases from J, with 11 bases in between. The germline V gene encodes CDR1 LGHNA and CDR2 YSLEER. The CDR3 extends over 14 amino acids. The CDR3 region is CASSGVSGYNEQFF. The CDR3 region has the DNA TGCGCCAGCAGCGGGGTTAGCGGCTACAATGAGCAGTTCTTC.

The gene calls are TRBV4-3 and TRBJ1-4; no definite D call. CDR3 length: 14 amino acids. V shed 0 bases and J shed 10 bases, with 12 bases lying between them. Germline CDR1 is LGHNA and CDR2 is YSLEER. CDR3: CASSQDNGSGKLFF. DNA for the CDR3: TGCGCCAGCAGCCAAGATAACGGTTCAGGAAAACTGTTTTTT.

The chain links TRBV29-1 to TRBJ2-7; tentatively, D is TRBD1 (6 bases). The CDR3 runs 13 residues. Per germline, CDR1 SQVTM and CDR2 ANQGSEA. The V end was cut by 7 bases, the J end by 0 bases, with 13 bases between. Here the CDR3 DNA reads TGCAGCGCCAGGGACACCGACTCCTACGAGCAGTACTTC. This codes for CSARDTDSYEQYF.

In its sample, this clone was seen a few times. This chain joins TRBV4-1 and TRBJ1-2; 9 bases agree with TRBD1. Germline loops: CDR1 MGHRA, CDR2 YSYEKL. J lost 8 bases, V lost 0 bases, and 4 bases had no gene match. CDR3 length: 14 amino acids. CDR3 in amino acids: CASSQEQGAWGYTF. The CDR3 DNA follows: TGCGCCAGCAGCCAAGAACAGGGGGCATGGGGCTACACCTTC.

The J gene is TRBJ2-5, the V gene TRBV27; TRBD1 matches 9 bases. This CDR3 region has 16 residues. Germline trimming cut 0 bases from V and 4 bases from J; bases unmatched to any gene: 6. Germline V lookup: CDR1 MNHEY, CDR2 SMNVEV (reference sequence). CDR3 in DNA: TGTGCCAGCAGTTTATCGGGGACAGGGTGGGGAGAGACCCAGTACTTC. Amino acid sequence: CASSLSGTGWGETQYF.